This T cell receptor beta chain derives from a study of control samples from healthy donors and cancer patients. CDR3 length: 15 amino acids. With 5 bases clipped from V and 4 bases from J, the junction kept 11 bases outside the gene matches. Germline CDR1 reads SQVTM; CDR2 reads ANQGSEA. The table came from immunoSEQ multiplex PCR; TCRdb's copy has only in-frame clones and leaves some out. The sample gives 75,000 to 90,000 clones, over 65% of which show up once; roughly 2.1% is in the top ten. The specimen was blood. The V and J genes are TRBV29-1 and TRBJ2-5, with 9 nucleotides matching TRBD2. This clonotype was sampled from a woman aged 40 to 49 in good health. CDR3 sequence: CSVSERGAPAETQYF. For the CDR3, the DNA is TGCAGCGTTAGCGAGCGGGGGGCGCCCGCAGAGACCCAGTACTTC.